The source of this TCR beta chain is a study of naive CD8 T cells in extremely preterm neonates. Without labor or membrane rupture, elective cesareans at roughly 35-42 weeks supplied term cord blood. Pregnancies with fetal demise were excluded. Produced via immunoSEQ multiplex PCR; TCRdb's table is partial and in-frame only. The data show 6,000 to 9,000 clones, with about 94% seen just once and over 0.4% held by the top ten. With 1 base clipped from V and 4 bases from J, the junction kept 7 bases outside the gene matches. The CDR3 runs 15 residues. Germline CDR1 is SQVTM and CDR2 is ANQGSEA. The sequenced sample was naive CD8+ T cells from cord blood. This clonotype was obtained from a newborn in good health. The rearrangement joins TRBV29-1 to TRBJ2-3; TRBD1 aligns across 8 bases. In DNA, the CDR3 is TGCAGCGTTGAAGGGACTGCAGGGGGCGCAGATACGCAGTATTTT. Translating gives CSVEGTAGGADTQYF.